Listed here is a single T cell receptor beta chain. This specimen comes from a study of CD8 T cells in Susac syndrome. The germline V gene encodes CDR1 SGHDT and CDR2 YYEEEE. The CDR3 has 18 residues. The V gene lost 3 bases and the J gene lost 0 bases, with 19 bases spanning the gap. Reverse transcription of roughly 0.5 to 1 ug RNA was performed with random hexamers. The TCR beta CDR3 was amplified by immunoSEQ multiplex PCR across 54 Vbeta, 13 Jbeta. TCRdb reprocessed the immunoSEQ multiplex PCR reads via MiXCR and lists one record per CDR3 protein. This sample has approximately 100,000 distinct CDR3 sequences, with around 90% found just once. The study sequenced TCR beta in blood CD8+ and CD4+ T cells. The control participants were healthy donors, and these controls were matched with respect to both age and sex. The TEMRA cells underwent FACS enrichment, while the CD8+ and CD4+ T cells underwent negative isolation.

The chain has TRBV5-6 and TRBJ1-5, with D maybe TRBD1 (5 bases). Input material: CD4+ T cells from PBMCs. This receptor was obtained from a human donor in good health. DNA of the CDR3: TGTGCCAGCAGCTATACCGGGACGGGGAGGTATAGCAATCAGCCCCAGCATTTT. Translating it yields CASSYTGTGRYSNQPQHF.